What follows is one T cell receptor beta chain and its context. Drawing of blood for sampling happened at baseline, at cycle 4 day 1, and at cycle 7 day 1. The data belong to a study of OX40 agonist ivuxolimab in advanced cancers. CDR1 is LNHDA and CDR2 is SQIVND in the germline V gene (reference sequence). The CDR3 is 19 amino acids. With 1 base clipped from V and 1 base from J, the junction kept 7 bases outside the gene matches. Assay: immunoSEQ multiplex PCR; the TCRdb copy retains only in-frame clones and omits some. The table records about 100,000 clones, approximately 87% of them present only once.

The clonotype comes from an adult with an advanced solid tumor such as melanoma, head and neck, liver or kidney cancer. Sequences were derived from CD4+ or CD8+ T cells sorted from blood, sampled in a trial of the OX40 agonist ivuxolimab. This chain uses TRBV19 with TRBJ2-5; 15 bases are a match to TRBD2. CDR3 residues: CASSIAPGLAGGPQETQYF. CDR3 sequence (DNA): TGTGCCAGTAGTATAGCCCCGGGACTAGCGGGGGGCCCCCAAGAGACCCAGTACTTC.